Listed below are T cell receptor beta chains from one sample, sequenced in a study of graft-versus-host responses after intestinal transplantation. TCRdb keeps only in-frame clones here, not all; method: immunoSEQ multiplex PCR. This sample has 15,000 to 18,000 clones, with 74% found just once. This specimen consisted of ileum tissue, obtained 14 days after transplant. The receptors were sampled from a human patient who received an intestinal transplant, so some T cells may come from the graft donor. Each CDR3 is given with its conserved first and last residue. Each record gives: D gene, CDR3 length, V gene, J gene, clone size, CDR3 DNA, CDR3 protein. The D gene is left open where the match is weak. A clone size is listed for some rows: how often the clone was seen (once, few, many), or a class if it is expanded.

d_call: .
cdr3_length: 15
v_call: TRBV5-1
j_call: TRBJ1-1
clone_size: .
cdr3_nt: TGCGCCAGCAGCTTCCAGGGTTTACAGGTTGATGAAGCTTTCTTT
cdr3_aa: CASSFQGLQVDEAFF

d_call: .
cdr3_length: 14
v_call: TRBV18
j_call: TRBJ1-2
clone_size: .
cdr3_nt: TGTGCCAGCTCACCATTTACGACTAACTATGGCTACACCTTC
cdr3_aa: CASSPFTTNYGYTF

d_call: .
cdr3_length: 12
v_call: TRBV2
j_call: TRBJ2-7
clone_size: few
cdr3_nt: TGTGCCAGCAGAAGGGACGGGTACGAGCAGTACTTC
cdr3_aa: CASRRDGYEQYF

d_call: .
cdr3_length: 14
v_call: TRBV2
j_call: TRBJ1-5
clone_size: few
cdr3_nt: TGTGCCAGCAGTGAAGGTTGGATATTACAGCCCCAGCATTTT
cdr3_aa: CASSEGWILQPQHF

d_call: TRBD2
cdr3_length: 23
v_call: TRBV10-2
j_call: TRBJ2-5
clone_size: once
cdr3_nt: TGCGCCAGCAGTGAGTCAAGGACTAGCGGGATACCTCGGACCGTCAACCGCCGGGAGACCCAGTACTTC
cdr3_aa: CASSESRTSGIPRTVNRRETQYF

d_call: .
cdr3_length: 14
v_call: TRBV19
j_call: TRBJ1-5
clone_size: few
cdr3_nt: TGTGCCAGCCACACAAATCACGGGCTTCAGCCCCAGCATTTT
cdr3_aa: CASHTNHGLQPQHF

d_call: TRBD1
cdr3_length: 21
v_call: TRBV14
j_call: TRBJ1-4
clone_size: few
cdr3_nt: TGTGCCAGCAGCCAACCCCACCGTCGGACAGGCCCCCCTCAAACTAATGAAAAACTGTTTTTT
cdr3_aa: CASSQPHRRTGPPQTNEKLFF

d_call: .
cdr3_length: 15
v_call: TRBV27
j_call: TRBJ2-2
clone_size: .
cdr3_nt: TGTGCCAGCAGTTTATCAGGGGCCGGCACCGGGGAGCTGTTTTTT
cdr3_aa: CASSLSGAGTGELFF

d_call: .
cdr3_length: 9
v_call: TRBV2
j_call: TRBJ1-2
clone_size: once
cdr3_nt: TGTGCCAGCAGCCCTGGGTACACCTTC
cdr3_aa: CASSPGYTF

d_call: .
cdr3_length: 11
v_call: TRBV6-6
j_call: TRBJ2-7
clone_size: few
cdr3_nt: TGTGCCAGCAGCCCTTCCTACGAGCAGTACTTC
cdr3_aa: CASSPSYEQYF

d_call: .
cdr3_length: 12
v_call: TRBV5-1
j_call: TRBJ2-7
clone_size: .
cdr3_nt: TGCGCCAGCAGCAGGGTTGGGTACGAGCAGTACTTC
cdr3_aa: CASSRVGYEQYF

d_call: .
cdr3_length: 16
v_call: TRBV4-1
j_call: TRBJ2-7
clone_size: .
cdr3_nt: TGCGCCAGCAGCCAAGAAGCCGGACTTCTCTCCTACGAGCAGTACTTC
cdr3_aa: CASSQEAGLLSYEQYF

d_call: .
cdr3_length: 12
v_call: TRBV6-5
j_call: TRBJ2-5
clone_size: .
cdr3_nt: TGTGCCAGCAGTTACGGCGGGGAGACCCAGTACTTC
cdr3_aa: CASSYGGETQYF

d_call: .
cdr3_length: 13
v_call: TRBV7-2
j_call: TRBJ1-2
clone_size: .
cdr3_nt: TGTGCCAGCAGCTTAGGGTACAGATATGGCTACACCTTC
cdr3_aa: CASSLGYRYGYTF

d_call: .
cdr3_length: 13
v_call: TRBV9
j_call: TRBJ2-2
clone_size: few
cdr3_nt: TGTGCCAGCAGCGTAGGAGGGACCGGGGAGCTGTTTTTT
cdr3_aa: CASSVGGTGELFF

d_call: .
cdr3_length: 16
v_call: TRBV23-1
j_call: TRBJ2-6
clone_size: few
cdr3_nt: .
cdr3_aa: CASILGRSSGANVLTF

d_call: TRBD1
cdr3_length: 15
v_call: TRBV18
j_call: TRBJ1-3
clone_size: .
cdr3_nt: TGTGCCAGCTCACCGACAGGGGATTCTGGAAACACCATATATTTT
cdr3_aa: CASSPTGDSGNTIYF

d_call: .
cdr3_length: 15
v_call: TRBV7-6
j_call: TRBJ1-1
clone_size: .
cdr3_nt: TGTGCCAGCAGCCCCGCAAAGACTTTGAACACTGAAGCTTTCTTT
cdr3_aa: CASSPAKTLNTEAFF

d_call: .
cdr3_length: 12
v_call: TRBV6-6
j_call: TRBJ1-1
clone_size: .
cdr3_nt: TGTGCCAGCAGTCCCTCGGGGACTGAAGCTTTCTTT
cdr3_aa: CASSPSGTEAFF

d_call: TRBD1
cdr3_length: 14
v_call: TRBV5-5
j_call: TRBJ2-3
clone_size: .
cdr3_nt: TGTGCCAGCAGCGTCGACAGGGGGACAGATACGCAGTATTTT
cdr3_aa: CASSVDRGTDTQYF

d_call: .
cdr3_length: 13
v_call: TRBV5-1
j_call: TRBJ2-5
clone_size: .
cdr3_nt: TGCGCCAGCAGCCAGGACAGACAAGAGACCCAGTACTTC
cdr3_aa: CASSQDRQETQYF

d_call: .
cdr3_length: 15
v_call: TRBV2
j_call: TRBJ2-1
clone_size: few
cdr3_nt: TGTGCCAGCAGTCACGGACAGTTGTCCTACAATGAGCAGTTCTTC
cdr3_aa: CASSHGQLSYNEQFF

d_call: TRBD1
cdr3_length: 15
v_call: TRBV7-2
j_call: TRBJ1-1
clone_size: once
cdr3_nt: TGTGCCAGCAGCTTCCCGGGACAGGGGAACACTGAAGCTTTCTTT
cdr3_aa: CASSFPGQGNTEAFF

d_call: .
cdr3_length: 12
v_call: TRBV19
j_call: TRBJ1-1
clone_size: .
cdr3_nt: TGTGCCAGTAGTTCTCGACGGAATGAAGCTTTCTTT
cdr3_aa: CASSSRRNEAFF

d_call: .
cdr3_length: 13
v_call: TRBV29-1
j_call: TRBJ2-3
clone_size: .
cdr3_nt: TGCAGCGTTTCTCGACCCAGCACAGATACGCAGTATTTT
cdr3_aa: CSVSRPSTDTQYF

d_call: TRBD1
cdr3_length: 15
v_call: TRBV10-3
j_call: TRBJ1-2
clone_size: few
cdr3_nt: TGTGCCATCAGTGAGTCGCCAGGGGGCGTAGATGGCTACACCTTC
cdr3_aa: CAISESPGGVDGYTF

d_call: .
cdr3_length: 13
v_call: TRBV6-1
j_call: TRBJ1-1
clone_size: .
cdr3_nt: TGTGCCAGCAGTGTCCGATTATTCACTGAAGCTTTCTTT
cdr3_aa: CASSVRLFTEAFF

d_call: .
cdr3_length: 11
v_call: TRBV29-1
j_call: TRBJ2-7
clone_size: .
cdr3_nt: TGCAGCGTTGGGTGGGGCTACGAGCAGTACTTC
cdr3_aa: CSVGWGYEQYF

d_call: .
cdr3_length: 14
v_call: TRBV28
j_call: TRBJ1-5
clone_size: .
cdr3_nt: TGTGCCAGCAGTTTAACAGGGAGCAATCAGCCCCAGCATTTT
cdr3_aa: CASSLTGSNQPQHF

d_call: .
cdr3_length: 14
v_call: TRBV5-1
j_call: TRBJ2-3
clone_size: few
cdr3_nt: TGCGCCAGCAGCTTTGGGGTTAGCACAGATACGCAGTATTTT
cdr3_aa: CASSFGVSTDTQYF

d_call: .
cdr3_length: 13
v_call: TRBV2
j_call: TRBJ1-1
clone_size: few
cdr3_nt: TGTGCCACCAAAGGCGGGCTGAACACTGAAGCTTTCTTT
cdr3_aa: CATKGGLNTEAFF

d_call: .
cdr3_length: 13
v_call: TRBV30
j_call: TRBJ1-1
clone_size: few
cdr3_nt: TGTGCCTGGAGCAGACAGGTGAACACTGAAGCTTTCTTT
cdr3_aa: CAWSRQVNTEAFF

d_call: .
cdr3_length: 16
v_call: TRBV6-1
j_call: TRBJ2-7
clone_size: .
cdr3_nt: TGTGCCAGCAGTGAATGGGCGAAGGGAGGGGGTTACGAGCAGTACTTC
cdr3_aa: CASSEWAKGGGYEQYF

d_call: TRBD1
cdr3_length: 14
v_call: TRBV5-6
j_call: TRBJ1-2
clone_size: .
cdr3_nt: TGTGCCAGCAGTCCGGGACAGAGTAACTATGGCTACACCTTC
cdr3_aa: CASSPGQSNYGYTF

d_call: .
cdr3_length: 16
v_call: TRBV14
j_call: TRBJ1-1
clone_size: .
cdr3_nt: TGTGCCAGCAGCCATGCCCCGTGGCAGGGTAACACTGAAGCTTTCTTT
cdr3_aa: CASSHAPWQGNTEAFF

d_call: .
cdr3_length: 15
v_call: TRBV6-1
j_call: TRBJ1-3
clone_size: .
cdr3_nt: TGTGCCAGCAGAGGCGGGAGGGGATCTGGAAACACCATATATTTT
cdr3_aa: CASRGGRGSGNTIYF

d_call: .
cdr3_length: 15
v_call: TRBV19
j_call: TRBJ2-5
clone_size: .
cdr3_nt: TGTGCCAGTAGTGGGGGCGGGAGCCTACAAGAGACCCAGTACTTC
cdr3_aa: CASSGGGSLQETQYF

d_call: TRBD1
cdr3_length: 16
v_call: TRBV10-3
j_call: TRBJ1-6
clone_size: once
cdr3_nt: TGTGCCATCAGTGAGTCTCCGGACAGGGATAATTCACCCCTCCACTTT
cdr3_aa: CAISESPDRDNSPLHF

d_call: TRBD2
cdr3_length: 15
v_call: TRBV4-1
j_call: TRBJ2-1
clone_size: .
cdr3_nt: TGCGCCAGCAGCCGGACTAGTGACTCCTACAATGAGCAGTTCTTC
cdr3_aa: CASSRTSDSYNEQFF

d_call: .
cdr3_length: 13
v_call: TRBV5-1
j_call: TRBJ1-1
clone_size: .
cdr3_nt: TGCGCCAGCAGCTCGTGGAGGGACACTGAAGCTTTCTTT
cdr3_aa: CASSSWRDTEAFF

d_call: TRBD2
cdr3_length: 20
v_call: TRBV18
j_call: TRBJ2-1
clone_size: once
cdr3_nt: TGTGCCAGCTCCCGAACCTTAAGAGCGGGGGGGCCGGATGGCTACAATGAGCAGTTCTTC
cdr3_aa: CASSRTLRAGGPDGYNEQFF

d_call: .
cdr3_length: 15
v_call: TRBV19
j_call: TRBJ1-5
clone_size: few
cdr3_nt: TGTGCCAGTAGTATAGAGGGCCTTAGCAATCAGCCCCAGCATTTT
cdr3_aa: CASSIEGLSNQPQHF

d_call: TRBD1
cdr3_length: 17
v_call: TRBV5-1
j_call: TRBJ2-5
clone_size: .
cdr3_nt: TGCGCCAGCTACTTGGGCCCGGGACAGGGGGCTGTGGGGACCCAGTACTTC
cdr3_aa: CASYLGPGQGAVGTQYF

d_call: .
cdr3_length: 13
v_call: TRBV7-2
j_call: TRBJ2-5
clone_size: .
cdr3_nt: TGTGCCAGCACCTCCCCCGGGCGGGAGACCCAGTACTTC
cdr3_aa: CASTSPGRETQYF

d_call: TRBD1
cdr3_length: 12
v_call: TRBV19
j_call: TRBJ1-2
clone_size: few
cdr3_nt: TGTGCCAGCACAGGGGATAGCTATGGCTACACCTTC
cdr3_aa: CASTGDSYGYTF

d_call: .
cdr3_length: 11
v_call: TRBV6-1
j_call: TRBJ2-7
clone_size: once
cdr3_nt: TGTGCCAGCATTGGGCGCGGCGAGCAGTACTTC
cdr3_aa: CASIGRGEQYF

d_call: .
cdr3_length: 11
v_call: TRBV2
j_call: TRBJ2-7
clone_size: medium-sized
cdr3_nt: TGTGCCAGCAGGGGATTCTACGAGCAGTACTTC
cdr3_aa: CASRGFYEQYF

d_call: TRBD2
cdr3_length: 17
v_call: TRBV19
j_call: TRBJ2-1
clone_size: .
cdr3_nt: TGTGCCAGTAGTATAAGGCGGGGGGGCTTCTCTTACAATGAGCAGTTCTTC
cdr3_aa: CASSIRRGGFSYNEQFF

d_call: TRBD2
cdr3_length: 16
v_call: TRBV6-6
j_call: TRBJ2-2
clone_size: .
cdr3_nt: TGTGCCAGCAGTTTTCTAGCGGGGTCATTCACCGGGGAGCTGTTTTTT
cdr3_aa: CASSFLAGSFTGELFF

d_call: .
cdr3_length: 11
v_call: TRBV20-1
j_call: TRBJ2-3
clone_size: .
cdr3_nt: TGCAGTGCTTCCCGGGACATATCGCAGTATTTT
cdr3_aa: CSASRDISQYF

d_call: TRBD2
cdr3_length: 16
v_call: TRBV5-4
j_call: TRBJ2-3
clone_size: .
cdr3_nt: TGTGCCAGCAGCTTTAGTATAGCGGGAGGCACAGATACGCAGTATTTT
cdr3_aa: CASSFSIAGGTDTQYF

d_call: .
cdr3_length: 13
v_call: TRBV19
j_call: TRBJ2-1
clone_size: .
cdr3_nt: TGTGCCAGTAGTATAGGCCAGGGAAATGAGCAGTTCTTC
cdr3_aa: CASSIGQGNEQFF

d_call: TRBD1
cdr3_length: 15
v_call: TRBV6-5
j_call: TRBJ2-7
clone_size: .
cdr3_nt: TGTGCCAGCAGTCTATCCGGGACAGGGGTCTACGAGCAGTACTTC
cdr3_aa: CASSLSGTGVYEQYF

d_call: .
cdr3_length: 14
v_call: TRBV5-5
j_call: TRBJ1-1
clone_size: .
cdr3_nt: TGTGCCAGCAGCTTGGAGTGGGGAAACACTGAAGCTTTCTTT
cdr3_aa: CASSLEWGNTEAFF